This T cell receptor (beta chain) was found in a study of blood T cell repertoires in COVID-19. Study-level background: COVID-19 samples from acute and convalescent phases originated in the United States, Italy and Spain. PBMCs, B-cell-depleted T cells, or T cells were the source of the cDNA or gDNA that made up the material.

Per the study methods: Cell counts per sample came from amplifying reference gene primers. TCRdb's table, derived via immunoSEQ multiplex PCR, lists solely in-frame clones and lacks some. D and trimming come from the DNA, and the V and J calls and clone size come from that table. Here the sample spans approximately 75,000 clones, 65% to 90% being singletons. The TCR comes from an elderly man with COVID-19, enrolled during active disease. Sequencing was carried out using peripheral blood.

The CDR3 here is CSVGRGGGQETQYF. The DNA for the CDR3 is TGCAGCGTGGGCAGGGGAGGCGGGCAAGAGACCCAGTACTTC. The J gene is TRBJ2-5, the V gene TRBV29-1, with D perhaps TRBD1 or TRBD2 (6 bases each). Per the germline V gene, CDR1 is SQVTM and CDR2 is ANQGSEA. The V and J ends lost 6 bases and 2 bases respectively, with 16 bases between them. The CDR3 contains 14 residues.